The rows below give T cell receptor beta chains drawn from one sample of a study of cytomegalovirus exposure and HLA in healthy donors. The assay was immunoSEQ multiplex PCR, and TCRdb's table has in-frame clones only and misses some. Of approximately 200,000 clones listed, 70% to 90% were seen once; the top ten hold 1% to 1.5%. Material: PBMCs. The receptors here all came from a human donor in good health. CDR3s include the opening cysteine and the closing phenylalanine or tryptophan. Each record gives: J gene, D gene, clone size, V gene, CDR3 DNA, CDR3 protein. A D gene is named only where the DNA matches it firmly. Clone sizes are given selectively: once, few, many, or a class where the clone is expanded.

TRBJ1-1 | NA | NA | TRBV7-3 | TGTGCCAGCAGCTCCAGGGGCATGAACACTGAAGCTTTCTTT | CASSSRGMNTEAFF
TRBJ2-1 | NA | NA | TRBV4-1 | TGCGCCAGCAGCCAAGACCCGAACTTCAACGTCCCTTCCTACAATGAGCAGTTCTTC | CASSQDPNFNVPSYNEQFF
TRBJ2-1 | NA | NA | TRBV7-6 | TGTGCCAGCAGCCACACTAGTGGGCACAATGAGCAGTTCTTC | CASSHTSGHNEQFF
TRBJ1-1 | TRBD1 | NA | TRBV5-1 | TGCGCCAGCAGCACCCCCGAGGGGGCCCGCCGCACTGAAGCTTTCTTT | CASSTPEGARRTEAFF
TRBJ2-1 | TRBD2 | NA | TRBV5-1 | TGCGCCAGCAAGGAGGGGTTAGCGGGAGGGCCGTCTCCTTACAATGAGCAGTTCTTC | CASKEGLAGGPSPYNEQFF
TRBJ2-3 | NA | NA | TRBV27 | TGTGCCAGCAGTCCAGAGACAGGGAGGTCAGATACGCAGTATTTT | CASSPETGRSDTQYF
TRBJ2-1 | NA | NA | TRBV7-2 | TGTGCCAGCAGCTTAACCTTCCGAGACAATGAGCAGTTCTTC | CASSLTFRDNEQFF
TRBJ1-2 | NA | NA | TRBV2 | TGTACTGTATTTGGCTACACCTTC | CTVFGYTF
TRBJ2-7 | NA | NA | TRBV28 | TGTGCCAGCACCCAACCTACCAGGGCCCACGAGCAGTACTTC | CASTQPTRAHEQYF
TRBJ2-1 | NA | NA | TRBV29-1 | TGCAGCGTTTGGGACTGGTCGTACAATGAGCAGTTCTTC | CSVWDWSYNEQFF
TRBJ2-7 | TRBD1 | few | TRBV30 | TGTGCCTGGAAGGGACAGGTGTTCTCCTACGAGCAGTACTTC | CAWKGQVFSYEQYF
TRBJ2-2 | NA | NA | TRBV5-1 | TGCGCCAGCAGCTTGGACAGTTATCCCGGGGAGCTGTTTTTT | CASSLDSYPGELFF
TRBJ2-3 | TRBD2 | NA | TRBV4-3 | TGCGCCAGCAGCCGAGGTCCCGGGACTAGCGCAGATACGCAGTATTTT | CASSRGPGTSADTQYF
TRBJ2-7 | NA | NA | TRBV19 | TGTGCCAGTAGTCCGACCCCACAGGGCTCCTACGAGCAGTACTTC | CASSPTPQGSYEQYF
TRBJ1-1 | NA | NA | TRBV5-1 | TGCGCCAGCAGCGGGGGCGGGGGCACTGAAGCTTTCTTT | CASSGGGGTEAFF
TRBJ2-3 | TRBD1 | NA | TRBV7-9 | TGTGCCAGCAGCCTAACAGGGGCTGATACGCAGTATTTT | CASSLTGADTQYF
TRBJ2-3 | NA | few | TRBV5-1 | TGCGCCAGCAGCTTGGGACAGCCCCGGGATACGCAGTATTTT | CASSLGQPRDTQYF
TRBJ2-1 | TRBD2 | NA | TRBV6-5 | TGTGCCAGCAGGGACACTAGCGGGAGAGGCAATGAGCAGTTCTTC | CASRDTSGRGNEQFF
TRBJ1-2 | TRBD1 | NA | TRBV5-1 | TGCGCCAGCAGCCCCAATCCCGGGACAGGGGGCTACACCTTC | CASSPNPGTGGYTF
TRBJ1-1 | NA | NA | TRBV29-1 | TGCAGCGTCAGACAGACTGAAGCTTTCTTT | CSVRQTEAFF
TRBJ2-5 | TRBD1 | NA | TRBV19 | TGTGCCAGTAGTATAAGGACAGGGCAAGAGACCCAGTACTTC | CASSIRTGQETQYF
TRBJ1-1 | NA | NA | TRBV6-1 | TGTGCCAGCAAAATAGGACAGAACACTGAAGCTTTCTTT | CASKIGQNTEAFF
TRBJ1-1 | TRBD1 | NA | TRBV4-2 | TGTGCCAGCAGCCACCCCCTTGGGACAGCTGAGACATCTTTCTTT | CASSHPLGTAETSFF
TRBJ2-1 | TRBD2 | once | TRBV28 | TGTGCCAGCAGTACACTAGCGGGAGGGGTCAATGAGCAGTTCTTC | CASSTLAGGVNEQFF
TRBJ1-2 | TRBD1 | NA | TRBV29-1 | TGCAGCGCTCCCCGGGACAGGGAGGATGGCTACACCTTC | CSAPRDREDGYTF
TRBJ1-2 | NA | NA | TRBV7-9 | TGTGCCACACCGATCAAAACCACAGGGTATGACTATGGCTACACCTTC | CATPIKTTGYDYGYTF
TRBJ2-6 | TRBD1 | NA | TRBV28 | TGTGCCAGCAGTCTACCGGGACAGGGTTACTCTGGGGCCAACGTCCTGACTTTC | CASSLPGQGYSGANVLTF
TRBJ1-4 | NA | NA | TRBV2 | TGTGCCAGCAACACAGCAACTAATGAAAAACTGTTTTTT | CASNTATNEKLFF
TRBJ2-1 | NA | NA | TRBV7-6 | TGTGCCAGCAGCCTCCCGATCAGCGGCAGATCCTACAATGAGCAGTTCTTC | CASSLPISGRSYNEQFF
TRBJ2-7 | NA | NA | TRBV6-1 | TGTGCCAGCAGTTTAATACAGGGTGTATACGAGCAGTACTTC | CASSLIQGVYEQYF
TRBJ1-2 | TRBD1 | NA | TRBV7-9 | TGTGCCAGCAGCTTGGACAGGGATGGCTACACCTTC | CASSLDRDGYTF
TRBJ2-5 | NA | NA | TRBV6-6 | TGTGCCAGCAGCCGACAGGAGACCCAGTACTTC | CASSRQETQYF
TRBJ2-7 | NA | NA | TRBV25-1 | TGTGCCAGCAGTGAAGGAGCTGTGTACGAGCAGTACTTC | CASSEGAVYEQYF
TRBJ2-1 | TRBD2 | NA | TRBV5-4 | TGTGCCAGCAGCTTCGGGACTAGCGGGAACAATGAGCAGTTCTTC | CASSFGTSGNNEQFF
TRBJ2-5 | TRBD2 | NA | TRBV7-3 | TGTGCCAGCAGCTTAATTCCTGTCGGAGTATCGGGGACTAGCGGGAGGGCCGGGAGAGAGACCCAGTACTTC | CASSLIPVGVSGTSGRAGRETQYF
TRBJ2-7 | NA | NA | TRBV7-2 | TGTGCCAGCAGCTCCCATGTAAGGGGTACCGAGCAGTACTTC | CASSSHVRGTEQYF
TRBJ1-2 | TRBD1 | NA | TRBV7-9 | TGTGCCAGCAGCTTAGTGGGACAGGGGAATGGCTACACCTTC | CASSLVGQGNGYTF
TRBJ1-1 | NA | NA | TRBV29-1 | TGCAGCGTTTGGGGGGGGGCCTTGAACACTGAAGCTTTCTTT | CSVWGGALNTEAFF
TRBJ2-1 | NA | NA | TRBV5-1 | TGCGCCAGCAGCACCTCCGGGATTTTTAATGAGCAGTTCTTC | CASSTSGIFNEQFF
TRBJ2-1 | TRBD2 | NA | TRBV27 | TGTGCCAGCAGTTTAAGGGGTAGCGGGAGGGGGAATGAGCAGTTCTTC | CASSLRGSGRGNEQFF
TRBJ1-2 | TRBD1 | once | TRBV28 | TGTGCCATCGCACAGGGGGCGGTCGGCTATGGCTACACCTTC | CAIAQGAVGYGYTF
TRBJ2-1 | NA | NA | TRBV6-5 | TGTGCCAGCAGCAAAGACAGGTATTCGGGTTCAGAGCAGTTCTTC | CASSKDRYSGSEQFF
TRBJ2-1 | TRBD1 | NA | TRBV29-1 | TGCAGCGTTGAAGGGACAGGGGCCCGGAATGAGCAGTTCTTC | CSVEGTGARNEQFF
TRBJ1-6 | NA | NA | TRBV5-1 | TGCGCCAGCAGTTACCAGGGGTCGAATTCACCCCTCCACTTT | CASSYQGSNSPLHF
TRBJ1-2 | TRBD1 | once | TRBV15 | TGTGCCACCAGCAGAGATCTAGGGGGCAACTATGGCTACACCTTC | CATSRDLGGNYGYTF
TRBJ2-3 | NA | NA | TRBV28 | TGTGCCAGCATCTTGGGCGGCGGGCGCACAGATACGCAGTATTTT | CASILGGGRTDTQYF
TRBJ2-3 | NA | once | TRBV5-8 | TGTGCCAGCAGCTCTGGAACTATCCGAGATACGCAGTATTTT | CASSSGTIRDTQYF
TRBJ2-7 | TRBD1 | NA | TRBV13 | TGTGCCAGCAGCTTAGGGACAGGGGGCCGTTCCTACGAGCAGTACTTC | CASSLGTGGRSYEQYF
TRBJ1-1 | NA | NA | TRBV29-1 | TGCAGCGTTGAAGTGAGGGCGGGAGAAGCTTTCTTT | CSVEVRAGEAFF
TRBJ2-7 | NA | NA | TRBV19 | TGTGCCACTACTCTTACGGGAAGCTCCTACGAGCAGTACTTC | CATTLTGSSYEQYF